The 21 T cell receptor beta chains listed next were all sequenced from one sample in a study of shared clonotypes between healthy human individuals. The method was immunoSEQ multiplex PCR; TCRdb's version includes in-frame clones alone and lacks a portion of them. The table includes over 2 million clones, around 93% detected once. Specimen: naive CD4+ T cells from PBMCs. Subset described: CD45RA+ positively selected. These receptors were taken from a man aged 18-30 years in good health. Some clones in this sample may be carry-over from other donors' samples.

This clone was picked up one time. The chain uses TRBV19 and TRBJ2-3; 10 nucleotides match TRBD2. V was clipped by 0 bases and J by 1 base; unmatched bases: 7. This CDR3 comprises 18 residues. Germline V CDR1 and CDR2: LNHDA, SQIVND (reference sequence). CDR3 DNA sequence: TGTGCCAGTAGTATAGATCTATGGGGGACTAGCGGCACAGATACGCAGTATTTT. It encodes CASSIDLWGTSGTDTQYF.

The CDR3 DNA follows: TGTGCCAGTAGTGTAGGTTGGGGGAATAGCAATCAGCCCCAGCATTTT. Its protein product is CASSVGWGNSNQPQHF. This chain connects TRBV19 to TRBJ1-5; TRBD1 is a possible D gene (5 bases). Germline-derived CDR1 and CDR2 are LNHDA and SQIVND (reference sequence). The ends were cut back, 5 bases at V and 0 bases at J, with 14 bases in the middle. The CDR3 consists of 16 residues.

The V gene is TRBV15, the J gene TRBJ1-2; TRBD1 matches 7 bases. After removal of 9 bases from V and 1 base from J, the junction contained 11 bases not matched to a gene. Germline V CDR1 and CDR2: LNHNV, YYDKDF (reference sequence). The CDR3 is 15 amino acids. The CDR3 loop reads CATNRAGGRNYGYTF. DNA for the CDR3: TGTGCCACTAATAGAGCAGGGGGACGTAACTATGGCTACACCTTC.

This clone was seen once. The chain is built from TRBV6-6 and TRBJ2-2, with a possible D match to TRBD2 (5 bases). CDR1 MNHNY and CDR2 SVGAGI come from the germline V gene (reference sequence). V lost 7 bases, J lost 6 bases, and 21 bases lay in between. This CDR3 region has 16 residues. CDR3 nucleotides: TGTGCCAGCACCTTAGGGCGAGGTCTGCGGGCCGGGGAGCTGTTTTTT. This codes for CASTLGRGLRAGELFF.

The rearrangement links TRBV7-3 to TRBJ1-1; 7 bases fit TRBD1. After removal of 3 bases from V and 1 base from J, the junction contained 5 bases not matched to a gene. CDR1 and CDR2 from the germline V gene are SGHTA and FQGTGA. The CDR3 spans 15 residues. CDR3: CASSFTGAPNTEAFF. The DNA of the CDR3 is TGTGCCAGCAGCTTCACAGGGGCCCCGAACACTGAAGCTTTCTTT.

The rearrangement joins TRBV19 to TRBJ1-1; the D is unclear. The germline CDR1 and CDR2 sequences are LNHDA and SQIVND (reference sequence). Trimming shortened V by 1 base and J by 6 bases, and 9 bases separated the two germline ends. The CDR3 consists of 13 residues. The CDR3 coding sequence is TGTGCCAGTAGTATAGGGGCCCCCCCTGAAGCTTTCTTT. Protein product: CASSIGAPPEAFF.

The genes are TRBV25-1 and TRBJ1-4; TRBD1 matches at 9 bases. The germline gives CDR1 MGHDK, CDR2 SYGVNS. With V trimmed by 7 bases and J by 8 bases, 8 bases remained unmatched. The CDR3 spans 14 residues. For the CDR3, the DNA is TGTGCCAGCACCAAACAGGGGGCTGGGGAAAAACTGTTTTTT. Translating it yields CASTKQGAGEKLFF.

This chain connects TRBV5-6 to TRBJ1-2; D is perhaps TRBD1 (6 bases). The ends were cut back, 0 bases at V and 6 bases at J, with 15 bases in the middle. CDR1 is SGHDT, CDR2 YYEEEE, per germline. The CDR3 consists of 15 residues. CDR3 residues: CASSLVGGRGDGYTF. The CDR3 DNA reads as TGTGCCAGCAGCTTGGTGGGGGGGCGAGGAGATGGCTACACCTTC. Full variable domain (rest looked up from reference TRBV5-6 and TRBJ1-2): DAGVTQSPTHLIKTRGQQVTLRCSPKSGHDTVSWYQQALGQGPQFIFQYYEEEERQRGNFPDRFSGHQFPNYSSELNVNALLLGDSALYLCASSLVGGRGDGYTFGSGTRLTVV.

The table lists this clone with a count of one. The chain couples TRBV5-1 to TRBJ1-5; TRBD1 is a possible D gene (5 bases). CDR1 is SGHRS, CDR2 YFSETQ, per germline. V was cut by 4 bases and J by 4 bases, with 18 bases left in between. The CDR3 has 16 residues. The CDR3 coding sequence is TGCGCCAGCAGCCTCGGGGAATGGGGCGGAAATCAGCCCCAGCATTTT. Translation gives CASSLGEWGGNQPQHF.

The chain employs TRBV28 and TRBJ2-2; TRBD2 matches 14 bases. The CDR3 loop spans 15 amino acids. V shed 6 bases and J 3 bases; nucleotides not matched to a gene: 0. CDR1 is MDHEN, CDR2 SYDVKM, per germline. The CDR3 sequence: CASRTSGRDTGELFF. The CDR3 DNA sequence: TGTGCCAGCAGGACTAGCGGGAGGGACACCGGGGAGCTGTTTTTT.

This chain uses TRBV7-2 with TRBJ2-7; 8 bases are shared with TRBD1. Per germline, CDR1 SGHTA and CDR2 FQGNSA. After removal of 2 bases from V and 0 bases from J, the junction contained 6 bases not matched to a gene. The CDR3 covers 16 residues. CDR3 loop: CASSLQGAPGSYEQYF. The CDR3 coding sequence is TGTGCCAGCAGCTTACAGGGGGCCCCCGGCTCCTACGAGCAGTACTTC.

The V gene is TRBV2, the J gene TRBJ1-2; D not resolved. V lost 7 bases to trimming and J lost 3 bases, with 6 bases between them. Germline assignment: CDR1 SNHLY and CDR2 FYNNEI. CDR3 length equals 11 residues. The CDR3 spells CASTFYYGYTF. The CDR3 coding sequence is TGTGCCAGCACCTTTTACTATGGCTACACCTTC.

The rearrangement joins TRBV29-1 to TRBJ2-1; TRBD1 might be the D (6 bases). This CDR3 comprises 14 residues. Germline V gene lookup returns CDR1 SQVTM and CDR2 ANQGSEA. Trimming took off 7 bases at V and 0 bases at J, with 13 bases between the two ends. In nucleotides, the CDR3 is TGCAGCGACGCGGACAGAAGCTCCTACAATGAGCAGTTCTTC. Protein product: CSDADRSSYNEQFF.

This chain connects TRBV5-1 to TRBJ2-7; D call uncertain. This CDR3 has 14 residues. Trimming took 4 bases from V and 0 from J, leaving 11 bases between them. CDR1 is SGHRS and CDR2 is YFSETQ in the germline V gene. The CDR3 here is CASSPGGSSYEQYF. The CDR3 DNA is TGCGCCAGCAGCCCGGGCGGAAGCTCCTACGAGCAGTACTTC.

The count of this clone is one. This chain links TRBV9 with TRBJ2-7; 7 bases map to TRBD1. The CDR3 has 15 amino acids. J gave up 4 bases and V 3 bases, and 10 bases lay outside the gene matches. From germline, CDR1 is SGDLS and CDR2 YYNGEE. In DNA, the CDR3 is TGTGCCAGCAGCGCGTCACAGGGGACAGCATACGAGCAGTACTTC. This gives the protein CASSASQGTAYEQYF.

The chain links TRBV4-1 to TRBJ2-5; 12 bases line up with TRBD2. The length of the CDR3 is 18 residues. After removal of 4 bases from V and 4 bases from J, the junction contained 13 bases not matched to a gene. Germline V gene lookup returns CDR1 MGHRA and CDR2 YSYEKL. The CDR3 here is CASSRLTSGGVFVETQYF. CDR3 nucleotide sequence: TGCGCCAGCAGCCGACTGACTAGCGGGGGCGTCTTCGTAGAGACCCAGTACTTC.

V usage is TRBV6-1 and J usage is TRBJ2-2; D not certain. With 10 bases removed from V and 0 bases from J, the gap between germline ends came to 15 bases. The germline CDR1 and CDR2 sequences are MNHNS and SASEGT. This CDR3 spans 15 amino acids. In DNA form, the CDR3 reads TGTGCCATCACCTTGGACGGATCGAACACCGGGGAGCTGTTTTTT. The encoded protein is CAITLDGSNTGELFF.

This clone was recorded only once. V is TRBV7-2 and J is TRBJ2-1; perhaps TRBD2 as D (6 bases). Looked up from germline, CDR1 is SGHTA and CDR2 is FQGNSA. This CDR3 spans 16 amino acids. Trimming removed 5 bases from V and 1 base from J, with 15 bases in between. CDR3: CASSLQQRVSYNEQFF. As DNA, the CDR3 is TGTGCCAGCAGCCTCCAGCAGCGGGTTTCCTACAATGAGCAGTTCTTC.

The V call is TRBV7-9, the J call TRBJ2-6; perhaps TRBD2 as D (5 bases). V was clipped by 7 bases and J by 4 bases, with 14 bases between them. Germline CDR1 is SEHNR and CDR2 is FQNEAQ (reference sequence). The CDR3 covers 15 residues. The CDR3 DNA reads TGTGCCAGCACCGAGGCCCCGGGGGGGGCCAACGTCCTGACTTTC. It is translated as CASTEAPGGANVLTF.

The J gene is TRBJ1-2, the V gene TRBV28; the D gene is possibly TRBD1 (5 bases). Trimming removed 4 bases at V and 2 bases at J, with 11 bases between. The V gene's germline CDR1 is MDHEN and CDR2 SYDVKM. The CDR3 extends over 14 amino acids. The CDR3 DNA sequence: TGTGCCAGCAGTTCGGCGGCAGGGAACTATGGCTACACCTTC. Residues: CASSSAAGNYGYTF.

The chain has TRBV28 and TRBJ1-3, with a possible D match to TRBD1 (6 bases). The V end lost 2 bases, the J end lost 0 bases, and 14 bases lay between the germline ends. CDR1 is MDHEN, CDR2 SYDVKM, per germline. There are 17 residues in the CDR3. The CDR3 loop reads CASSLTGTRLSGNTIYF. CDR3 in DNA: TGTGCCAGCAGTTTAACGGGGACAAGGCTCTCTGGAAACACCATATATTTT.